Listed here is a single T cell receptor (beta chain). Antigen: not known. The source of the sample is a study of cytomegalovirus exposure and HLA in healthy donors. General study findings and limits: The study found most TCR sequences rare, yet found some public TCRs in many donors. There was a cluster of highly shared sequence variants that was likely a sequencing artifact.

PCR employed 60 Vbeta and 13 Jbeta primers. Produced via immunoSEQ multiplex PCR; TCRdb's table is partial and in-frame only. The table lists some 130,000 clones, about 84% of them singletons. Germline loops: CDR1 SGHVS, CDR2 FQNEAQ. The CDR3 has 17 amino acids. Trimming took 4 bases from V and 4 from J; bases not matched to a gene: 13. The sequence was obtained from a boy under 18 in good health and CMV-seronegative. The sequenced sample was PBMCs. The chain recombines TRBV7-8 with TRBJ2-7; TRBD1 matches 10 bases. CDR3 coding DNA: TGTGCCAGCAGCTCAGCGAACAGACAGGGGGCGTTTTACGAGCAGTACTTC. This codes for CASSSANRQGAFYEQYF.